This T cell receptor beta chain was sequenced during a study of OX40 agonist ivuxolimab in advanced cancers. The junction had 9 bases not matched to a gene; V was cut back by 5 bases and J by 0 bases. Looked up from germline, CDR1 is MDHEN and CDR2 is SYDVKM. The CDR3 has 16 residues. Worth noting for this clone: Its antigen is currently unknown.

The study, taken as a whole, reports: The study found that CD8+ T cells averaged more expanded clones than CD4+.

The table came from immunoSEQ multiplex PCR; TCRdb's copy has only in-frame clones and leaves some out. The top ten hold more than 13% of the sample, which has tens of thousands of clones, 91% seen once. The sequence was obtained from an adult with an advanced solid tumor such as melanoma, head and neck, liver or kidney cancer. The sequenced sample was CD4+ or CD8+ T cells sorted from blood, obtained in a trial of the OX40 agonist ivuxolimab. The V gene is TRBV28, the J gene TRBJ1-1; 7 bases agree with TRBD1. For the CDR3, the DNA is TGTGCCAGCAGTCTCTCCCGTGGGACAGTGAACACTGAAGCTTTCTTT. Its protein is CASSLSRGTVNTEAFF.